This T cell receptor (beta chain) was sequenced during a study of shared clonotypes between healthy human individuals. A remark on this clone: Other DNA sequences from this sample encode an identical CDR3 as well.

Measured with immunoSEQ multiplex PCR; TCRdb has only the in-frame clones, and not every one. This table holds 780,000 or so clones, approximately 77% found once. In germline, CDR1 is MDHEN, CDR2 SYDVKM. This CDR3 region has 12 residues. Trimming shortened V by 6 bases and J by 4 bases, and 7 bases separated the two germline ends. The sample was memory CD4+ T cells sorted from blood. Subset described: CD45RA-negative fraction. The chain joins TRBV28 to TRBJ1-3; D unresolved. The TCR sequence derives from a woman in her twenties or thirties in good health. The DNA of the CDR3 is TGTGCCAGCAGGGGCCCCGGAAACACCATATATTTT. This sequence encodes CASRGPGNTIYF.